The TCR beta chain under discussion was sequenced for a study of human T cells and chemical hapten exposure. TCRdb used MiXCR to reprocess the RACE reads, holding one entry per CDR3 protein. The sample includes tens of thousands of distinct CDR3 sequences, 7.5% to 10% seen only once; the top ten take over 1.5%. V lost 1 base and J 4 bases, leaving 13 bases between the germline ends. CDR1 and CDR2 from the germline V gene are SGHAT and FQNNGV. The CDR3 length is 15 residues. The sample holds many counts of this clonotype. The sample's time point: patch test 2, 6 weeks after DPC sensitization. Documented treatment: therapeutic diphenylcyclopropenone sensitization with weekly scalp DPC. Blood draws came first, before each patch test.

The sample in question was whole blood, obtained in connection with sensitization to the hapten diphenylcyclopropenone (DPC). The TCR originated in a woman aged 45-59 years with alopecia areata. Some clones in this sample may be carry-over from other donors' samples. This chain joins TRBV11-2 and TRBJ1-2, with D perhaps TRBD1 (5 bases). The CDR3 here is CASSLVADRRYGYTF. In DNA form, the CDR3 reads TGTGCCAGCAGCTTAGTGGCAGACAGACGCTATGGCTACACCTTC.